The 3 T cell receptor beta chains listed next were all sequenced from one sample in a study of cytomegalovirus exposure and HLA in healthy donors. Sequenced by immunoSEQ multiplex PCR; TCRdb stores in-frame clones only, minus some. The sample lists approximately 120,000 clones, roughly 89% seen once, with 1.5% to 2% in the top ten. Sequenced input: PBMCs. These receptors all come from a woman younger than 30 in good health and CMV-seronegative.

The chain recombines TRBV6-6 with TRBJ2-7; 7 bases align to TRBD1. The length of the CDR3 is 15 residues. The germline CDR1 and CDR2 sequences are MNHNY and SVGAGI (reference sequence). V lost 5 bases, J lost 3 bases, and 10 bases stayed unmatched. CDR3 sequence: CASSPPGTEIYEQYF. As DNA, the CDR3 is TGTGCCAGCAGTCCCCCCGGGACAGAGATCTACGAGCAGTACTTC.

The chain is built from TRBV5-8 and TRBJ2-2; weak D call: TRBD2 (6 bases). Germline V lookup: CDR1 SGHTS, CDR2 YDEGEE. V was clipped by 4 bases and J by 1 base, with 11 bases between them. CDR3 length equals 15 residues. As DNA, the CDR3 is TGTGCCAGCAGCAGGGGACTCATGAACACCGGGGAGCTGTTTTTT. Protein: CASSRGLMNTGELFF.

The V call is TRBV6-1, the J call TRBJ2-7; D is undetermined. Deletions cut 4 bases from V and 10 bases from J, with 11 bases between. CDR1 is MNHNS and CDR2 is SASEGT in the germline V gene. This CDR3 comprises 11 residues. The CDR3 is CASSAGAPQYF. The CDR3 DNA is TGTGCCAGCAGTGCTGGAGCGCCCCAGTACTTC.